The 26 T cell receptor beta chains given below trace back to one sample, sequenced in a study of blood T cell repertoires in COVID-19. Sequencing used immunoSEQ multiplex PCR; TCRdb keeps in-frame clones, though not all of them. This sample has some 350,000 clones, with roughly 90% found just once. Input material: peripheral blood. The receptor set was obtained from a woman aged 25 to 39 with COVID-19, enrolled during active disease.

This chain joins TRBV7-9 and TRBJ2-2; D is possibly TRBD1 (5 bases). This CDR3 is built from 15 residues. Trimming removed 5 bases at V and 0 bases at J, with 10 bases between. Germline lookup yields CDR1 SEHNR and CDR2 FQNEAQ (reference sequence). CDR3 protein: CASSARVANTGELFF. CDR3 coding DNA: TGTGCCAGCAGCGCCAGGGTTGCGAACACCGGGGAGCTGTTTTTT.

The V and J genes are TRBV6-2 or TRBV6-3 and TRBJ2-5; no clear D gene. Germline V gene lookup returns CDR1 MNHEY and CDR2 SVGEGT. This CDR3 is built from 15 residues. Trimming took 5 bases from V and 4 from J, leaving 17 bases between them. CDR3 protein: CASSPLDNSGETQYF. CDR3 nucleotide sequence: TGTGCCAGCAGTCCCCTCGACAATTCTGGAGAGACCCAGTACTTC.

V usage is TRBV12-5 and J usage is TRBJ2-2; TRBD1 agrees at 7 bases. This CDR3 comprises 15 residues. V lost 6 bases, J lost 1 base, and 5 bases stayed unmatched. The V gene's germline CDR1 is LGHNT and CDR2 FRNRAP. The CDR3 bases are TGTGCTAGTGGACTGGACAGGATGAACACCGGGGAGCTGTTTTTT. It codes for CASGLDRMNTGELFF.

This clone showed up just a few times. The CDR3 is CASSHMDSSSGANVLTF. The CDR3 nucleotides read TGTGCCAGCAGCCACATGGACAGCTCTTCTGGGGCCAACGTCCTGACTTTC. The V call is TRBV27, the J call TRBJ2-6; TRBD1 might be the D (6 bases). Deletions cut 6 bases from V and 1 base from J, with 16 bases between. The CDR3 is made up of 17 amino acids. Germline V CDR1 and CDR2: MNHEY, SMNVEV (reference sequence).

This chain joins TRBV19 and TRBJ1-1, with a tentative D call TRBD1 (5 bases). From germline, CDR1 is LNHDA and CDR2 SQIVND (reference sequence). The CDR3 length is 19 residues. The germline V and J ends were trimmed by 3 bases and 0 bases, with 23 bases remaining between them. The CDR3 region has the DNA TGTGCCAGTAGTATGGGGGGGACTGGTGTCGGCCGGCTGAACACTGAAGCTTTCTTT. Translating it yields CASSMGGTGVGRLNTEAFF.

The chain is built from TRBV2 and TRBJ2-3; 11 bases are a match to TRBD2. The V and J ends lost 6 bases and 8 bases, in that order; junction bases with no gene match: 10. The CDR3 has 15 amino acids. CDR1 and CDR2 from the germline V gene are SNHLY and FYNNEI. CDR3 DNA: TGTGCCAGCAGCGATAGCGGGGGGGCGGGCGGTACGCAGTATTTT. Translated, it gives CASSDSGGAGGTQYF. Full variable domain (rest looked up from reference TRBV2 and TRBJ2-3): EPEVTQTPSHQVTQMGQEVILRCVPISNHLYFYWYRQILGQKVEFLVSFYNNEISEKSEIFDDQFSVERPDGSNFTLKIRSTKLEDSAMYFCASSDSGGAGGTQYFGPGTRLTVL.

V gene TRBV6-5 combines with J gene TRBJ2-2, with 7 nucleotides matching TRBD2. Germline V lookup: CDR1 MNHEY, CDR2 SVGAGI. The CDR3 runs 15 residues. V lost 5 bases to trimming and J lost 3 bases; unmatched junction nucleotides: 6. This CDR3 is CASSKLGRDTGELFF. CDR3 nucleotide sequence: TGTGCCAGCAGTAAACTAGGGAGGGACACCGGGGAGCTGTTTTTT.

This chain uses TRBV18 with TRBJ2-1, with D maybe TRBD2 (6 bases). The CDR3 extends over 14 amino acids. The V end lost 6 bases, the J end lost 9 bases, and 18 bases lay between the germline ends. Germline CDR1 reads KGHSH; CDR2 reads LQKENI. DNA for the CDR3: TGTGCCAGCTCCGTTGGAGGGTTAGGAGTTGAGCAGTTCTTC. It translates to CASSVGGLGVEQFF.

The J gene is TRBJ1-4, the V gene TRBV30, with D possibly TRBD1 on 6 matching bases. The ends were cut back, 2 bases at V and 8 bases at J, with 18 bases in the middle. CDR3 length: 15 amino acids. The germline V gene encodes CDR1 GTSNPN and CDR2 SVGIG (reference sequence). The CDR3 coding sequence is TGTGCCTGGAGTTCCAATACAGGGTCCCTGGAAAAACTGTTTTTT. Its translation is CAWSSNTGSLEKLFF.

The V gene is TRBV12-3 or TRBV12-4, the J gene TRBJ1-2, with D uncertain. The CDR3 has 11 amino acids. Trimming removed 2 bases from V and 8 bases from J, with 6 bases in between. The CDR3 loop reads CASSLLWGYTF. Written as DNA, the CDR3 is TGTGCCAGCAGTTTACTATGGGGCTACACCTTC.

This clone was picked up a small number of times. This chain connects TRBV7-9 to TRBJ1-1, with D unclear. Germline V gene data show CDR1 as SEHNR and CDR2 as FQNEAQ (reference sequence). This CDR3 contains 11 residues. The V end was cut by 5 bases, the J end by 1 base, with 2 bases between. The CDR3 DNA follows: TGTGCCAGCAGCCGGAACACTGAAGCTTTCTTT. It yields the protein CASSRNTEAFF.

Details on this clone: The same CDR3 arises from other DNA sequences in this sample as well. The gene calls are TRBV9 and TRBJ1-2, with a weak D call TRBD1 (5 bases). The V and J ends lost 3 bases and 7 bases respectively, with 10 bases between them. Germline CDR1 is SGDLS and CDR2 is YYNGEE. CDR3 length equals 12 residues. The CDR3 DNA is TGTGCCAGCAGCGCTCGGGGGGGTGGCTACACCTTC. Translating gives CASSARGGGYTF.

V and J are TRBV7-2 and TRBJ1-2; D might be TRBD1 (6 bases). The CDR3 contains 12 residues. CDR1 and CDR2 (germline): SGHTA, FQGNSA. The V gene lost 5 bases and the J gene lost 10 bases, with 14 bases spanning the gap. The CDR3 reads CASSQRQEVYTF. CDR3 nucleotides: TGTGCCAGCAGCCAGAGACAGGAGGTCTACACCTTC. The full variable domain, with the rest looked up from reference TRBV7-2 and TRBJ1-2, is GAGVSQSPSNKVTEKGKDVELRCDPISGHTALYWYRQSLGQGLEFLIYFQGNSAPDKSGLPSDRFSAERTGGSVSTLTIQRTQQEDSAVYLCASSQRQEVYTFGSGTRLTVV.

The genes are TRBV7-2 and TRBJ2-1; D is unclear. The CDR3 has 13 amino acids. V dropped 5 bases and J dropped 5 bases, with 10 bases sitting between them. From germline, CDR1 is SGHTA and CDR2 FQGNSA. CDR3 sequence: CASSTAVNNEQFF. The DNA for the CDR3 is TGTGCCAGCAGCACCGCGGTCAACAATGAGCAGTTCTTC.

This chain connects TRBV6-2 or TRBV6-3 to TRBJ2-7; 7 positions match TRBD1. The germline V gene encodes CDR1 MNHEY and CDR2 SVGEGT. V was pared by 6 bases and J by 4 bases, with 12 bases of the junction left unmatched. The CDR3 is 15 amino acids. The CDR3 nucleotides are TGTGCCAGCAGCAACACGGGACAGAGGATTTACGAGCAGTACTTC. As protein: CASSNTGQRIYEQYF.

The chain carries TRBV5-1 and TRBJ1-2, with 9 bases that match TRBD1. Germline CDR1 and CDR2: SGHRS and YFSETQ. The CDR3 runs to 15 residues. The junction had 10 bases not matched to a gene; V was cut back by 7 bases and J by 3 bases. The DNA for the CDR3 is TGCGCCAGCGAAGAGGGGGGACAGGGCGACTATGGCTACACCTTC. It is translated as CASEEGGQGDYGYTF.

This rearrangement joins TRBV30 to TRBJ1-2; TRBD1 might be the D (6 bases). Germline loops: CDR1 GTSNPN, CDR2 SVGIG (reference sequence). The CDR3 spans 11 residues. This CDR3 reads CAADRNYGYTF. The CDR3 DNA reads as TGTGCTGCTGACAGGAACTATGGCTACACCTTC.

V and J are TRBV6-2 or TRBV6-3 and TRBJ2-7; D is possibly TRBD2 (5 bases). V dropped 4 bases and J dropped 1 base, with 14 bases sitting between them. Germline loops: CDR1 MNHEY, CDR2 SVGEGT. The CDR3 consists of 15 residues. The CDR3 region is CASSLGLARSYEQYF. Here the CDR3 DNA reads TGTGCCAGCAGTTTGGGCCTAGCTAGGTCCTACGAGCAGTACTTC.

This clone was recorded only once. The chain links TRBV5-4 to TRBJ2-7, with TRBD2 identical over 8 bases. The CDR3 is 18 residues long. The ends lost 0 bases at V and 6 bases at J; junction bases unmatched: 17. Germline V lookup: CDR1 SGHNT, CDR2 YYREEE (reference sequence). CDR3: CASSLATSGIPSPPEQYV. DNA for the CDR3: TGTGCCAGCAGCTTGGCTACTAGCGGTATACCCTCTCCCCCCGAGCAGTACGTC.

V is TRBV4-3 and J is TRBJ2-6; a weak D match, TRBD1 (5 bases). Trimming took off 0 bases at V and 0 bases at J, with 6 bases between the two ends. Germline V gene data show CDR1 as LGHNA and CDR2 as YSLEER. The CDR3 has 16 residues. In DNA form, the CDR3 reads TGCGCCAGCAGCCAAGAGGACATCTCTGGGGCCAACGTCCTGACTTTC. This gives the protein CASSQEDISGANVLTF.

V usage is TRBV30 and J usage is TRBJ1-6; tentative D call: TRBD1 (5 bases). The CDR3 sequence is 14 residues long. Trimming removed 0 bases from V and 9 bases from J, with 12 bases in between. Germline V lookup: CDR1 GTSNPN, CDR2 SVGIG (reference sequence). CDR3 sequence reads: CAWSVQGVRSPLHF. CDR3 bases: TGTGCCTGGAGTGTACAAGGGGTGCGTTCACCCCTCCACTTT.

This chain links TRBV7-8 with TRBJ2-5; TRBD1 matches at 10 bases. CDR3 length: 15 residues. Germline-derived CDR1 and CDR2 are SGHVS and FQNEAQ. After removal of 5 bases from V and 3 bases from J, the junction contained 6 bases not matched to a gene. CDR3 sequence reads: CASSLIGQGEETQYF. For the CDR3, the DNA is TGTGCCAGCAGCCTGATCGGACAGGGGGAAGAGACCCAGTACTTC. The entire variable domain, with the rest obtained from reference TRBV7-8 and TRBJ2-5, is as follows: GAGVSQSPRYKVAKRGQDVALRCDPISGHVSLFWYQQALGQGPEFLTYFQNEAQLDKSGLPSDRFFAERPEGSVSTLKIQRTQQEDSAVYLCASSLIGQGEETQYFGPGTRLLVL.

The chain's CDR3 is CASSKYRGVEETQYF. In nucleotides, the CDR3 is TGTGCCAGCAGTAAATACAGGGGGGTTGAAGAGACCCAGTACTTC. The J gene is TRBJ2-5, the V gene TRBV6-2 or TRBV6-3; 8 bases are shared with TRBD1. The CDR3 totals 15 residues. Germline values: CDR1 MNHEY, CDR2 SVGEGT. The V segment lost 5 bases and the J segment 3 bases; nucleotides outside the gene matches: 8.

CDR3: CASSPVERGGGYTF. The DNA of the CDR3 is TGTGCCAGCAGCCCAGTCGAACGCGGAGGTGGCTACACCTTC. This chain links TRBV9 with TRBJ1-2; D is undetermined. CDR1 is SGDLS and CDR2 is YYNGEE in the germline V gene. V lost 4 bases to trimming and J lost 7 bases, with 17 bases between them. The CDR3 is 14 residues long.

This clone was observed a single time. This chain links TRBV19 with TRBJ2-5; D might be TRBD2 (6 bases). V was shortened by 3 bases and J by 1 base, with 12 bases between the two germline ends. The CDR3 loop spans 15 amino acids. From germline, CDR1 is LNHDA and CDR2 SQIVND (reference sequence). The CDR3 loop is CASSILGEAQETQYF. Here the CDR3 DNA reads TGTGCCAGTAGTATTCTGGGGGAGGCCCAAGAGACCCAGTACTTC.

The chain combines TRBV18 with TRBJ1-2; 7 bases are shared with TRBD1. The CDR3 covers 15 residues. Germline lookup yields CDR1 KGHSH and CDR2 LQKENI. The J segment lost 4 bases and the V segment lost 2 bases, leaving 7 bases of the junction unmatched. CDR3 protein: CASSPADRVGYGYTF. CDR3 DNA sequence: TGTGCCAGCTCACCAGCCGACAGGGTGGGCTATGGCTACACCTTC.